The rows below give T cell receptor beta chains drawn from one sample of a study of T-cell reconstitution after alpha-beta-depleted transplantation in children. Via MiXCR, TCRdb re-called the PCR reads, giving one row per CDR3 protein. The data hold some 290,000 distinct CDR3 sequences, with 20% to 30% observed a single time. The material sequenced was PBMCs, mostly from graft donor cells, taken 180 days after TCRalphabeta/CD19-depleted stem cell transplant. The receptors derive from a male patient under 18 who had a stem cell transplant for acute lymphoblastic leukemia, so the T cells may come from the graft donor. The CDR3 runs from the conserved cysteine through the conserved F or W. Fields, in order: V gene, D gene, J gene, clone size, CDR3 protein, CDR3 DNA. A D gene is named only where the DNA matches it firmly. Clone size is not always given. Where it is, it says once, few, many or a class for expanded clones.

TRBV7-9,TRBD2,TRBJ2-7,NA,CASSFPPTSGPPYEQYF,TGTGCCAGCAGCTTTCCTCCGACTAGCGGACCTCCCTACGAGCAGTACTTC
TRBV27,NA,TRBJ1-1,once,CASSTLGRAFF,TGTGCCAGCAGCACCCTGGGGCGAGCTTTCTTT
TRBV7-3,NA,TRBJ2-5,few,CASSLSGGMKTQYF,TGTGCCAGCAGCTTAAGCGGCGGGATGAAGACCCAGTACTTC
TRBV29-1,NA,TRBJ2-2,few,CSGLGREDTGELFF,TGCAGCGGATTGGGCAGGGAGGACACCGGGGAGCTGTTTTTT
TRBV5-1,TRBD2,TRBJ2-7,few,CASSLEAGDSYEQYF,TGCGCCAGCAGCTTGGAAGCGGGAGACTCCTACGAGCAGTACTTC
TRBV4-1,NA,TRBJ2-7,NA,CASSSPGLRVGEQYF,TGCGCCAGCAGCTCACCGGGACTCCGCGTGGGCGAGCAGTACTTC
TRBV5-1,TRBD1,TRBJ2-7,many,CASSLGQGEDEQYF,TGCGCCAGCAGCTTGGGACAGGGGGAAGACGAGCAGTACTTC
TRBV7-7,TRBD2,TRBJ2-1,few,CASSLGRTSGRNEQFF,TGTGCCAGCAGCTTAGGGCGGACTAGCGGGAGGAATGAGCAGTTCTTC
TRBV12-3/TRBV12-4,NA,TRBJ2-3,many,CASSSSPTSTDTQYF,TGTGCCAGCAGTTCCTCCCCGACCAGCACAGATACGCAGTATTTT
TRBV4-2,TRBD1,TRBJ1-6,NA,CASSPDHGTGRDSPLHF,TGTGCCAGCAGCCCAGACCACGGGACAGGGAGGGATTCACCCCTCCACTTT
TRBV15,TRBD1,TRBJ2-6,NA,CATGQGDSGANVLTF,TGTGCCACCGGACAGGGAGACTCTGGGGCCAACGTCCTGACTTTC
TRBV9,NA,TRBJ2-1,NA,CASSVLSGLYNEQFF,TGTGCCAGCAGCGTACTATCGGGACTCTACAATGAGCAGTTCTTC
TRBV5-1,NA,TRBJ2-5,few,CASSFTGSVIVETQYF,TGCGCCAGCAGCTTTACGGGGAGCGTGATCGTAGAGACCCAGTACTTC
TRBV7-9,TRBD1,TRBJ2-6,NA,CASSLQTGGFRAYVLTF,TGTGCCAGCAGCTTACAGACAGGGGGGTTTAGGGCCTACGTCCTGACTTTC
TRBV3-1,NA,TRBJ2-3,NA,CASSQGGVRGDTQYF,TGTGCCAGCAGCCAGGGCGGTGTCCGGGGAGATACGCAGTATTTT
TRBV24-1,NA,TRBJ1-1,NA,CATSEGFEAFF,TGTGCCACCAGTGAGGGGTTTGAAGCTTTCTTT
TRBV4-1,NA,TRBJ1-2,many,CASSQPDRPSYGYTF,TGCGCCAGCAGCCAACCTGACAGGCCCTCCTATGGCTACACCTTC
TRBV5-6,NA,TRBJ1-6,many,CASQAMGSYNSPLHF,TGTGCCAGCCAGGCTATGGGTTCCTATAATTCACCCCTCCACTTT
TRBV20-1,NA,TRBJ2-1,many,CSAPGSHSYNEQFF,TGCAGTGCCCCGGGGTCCCACTCCTACAATGAGCAGTTCTTC
TRBV12-3/TRBV12-4,TRBD2,TRBJ2-3,NA,CASSLEAGGGTDTQYF,TGTGCCAGCAGTTTAGAGGCGGGAGGAGGCACAGATACGCAGTATTTT
TRBV7-9,NA,TRBJ1-1,few,CASTNGRGKPRTEAFF,TGTGCCAGCACCAACGGACGGGGGAAACCTCGCACTGAAGCTTTCTTT
TRBV5-1,NA,TRBJ2-7,many,CASSFGPSAEEQYF,TGCGCCAGCAGCTTCGGACCGAGCGCCGAAGAGCAGTACTTC
TRBV5-5,TRBD2,TRBJ2-7,many,CASSLSSGSYEQYF,TGTGCCAGCAGCTTGTCTAGCGGGAGCTACGAGCAGTACTTC
TRBV5-1,NA,TRBJ2-4,few,CASSLAGLGGLGNIQYF,TGCGCCAGCAGCTTGGCCGGTCTCGGCGGTCTGGGAAACATTCAGTACTTC
TRBV5-1,NA,TRBJ2-7,NA,CASSPDSTVYEQYF,TGCGCCAGCAGCCCAGACTCTACTGTCTACGAGCAGTACTTC
TRBV20-1,NA,TRBJ2-5,many,CSARRAGKETQYF,TGCAGTGCTCGGAGGGCGGGTAAAGAGACCCAGTACTTC
TRBV12-3/TRBV12-4,TRBD1,TRBJ2-7,NA,CASSLIGTGRYEQYF,TGTGCCAGCAGTTTAATCGGGACAGGGCGGTACGAGCAGTACTTC
TRBV20-1,NA,TRBJ2-3,few,CSASPPFRGSTDTQYF,TGCAGTGCCAGCCCCCCCTTCCGGGGGTCCACAGATACGCAGTATTTT
TRBV10-3,TRBD1,TRBJ2-7,few,CAIGGQVYEQYF,TGTGCCATCGGAGGACAGGTCTACGAGCAGTACTTC
TRBV5-1,NA,TRBJ2-7,many,CASSLDRASYEQYF,TGCGCCAGCAGCCTAGACAGAGCCTCCTACGAGCAGTACTTC
TRBV7-9,TRBD2,TRBJ2-1,few,CASSWLAGTITNEQFF,TGTGCCAGCAGCTGGCTAGCGGGGACGATTACAAATGAGCAGTTCTTC
TRBV20-1,TRBD1,TRBJ2-2,NA,CSWLGQGTGELFF,TGCAGCTGGTTGGGACAGGGAACCGGGGAGCTGTTTTTT
TRBV12-5,NA,TRBJ2-2,NA,CASALGGMAGELFF,TGTGCTAGTGCCTTGGGGGGAATGGCCGGGGAGCTGTTTTTT
TRBV20-1,NA,TRBJ1-2,NA,CSARVGRGYTF,TGCAGTGCTAGAGTCGGAAGAGGCTACACCTTC
TRBV7-6,NA,TRBJ1-6,NA,CASSLSRQANSPLHF,TGTGCCAGCAGCTTATCCCGACAGGCTAATTCACCCCTCCACTTT
TRBV6-5,TRBD1,TRBJ1-5,NA,CASSYRDRGLQPQHF,TGTGCCAGCAGTTACCGGGACAGGGGGCTTCAGCCCCAGCATTTT